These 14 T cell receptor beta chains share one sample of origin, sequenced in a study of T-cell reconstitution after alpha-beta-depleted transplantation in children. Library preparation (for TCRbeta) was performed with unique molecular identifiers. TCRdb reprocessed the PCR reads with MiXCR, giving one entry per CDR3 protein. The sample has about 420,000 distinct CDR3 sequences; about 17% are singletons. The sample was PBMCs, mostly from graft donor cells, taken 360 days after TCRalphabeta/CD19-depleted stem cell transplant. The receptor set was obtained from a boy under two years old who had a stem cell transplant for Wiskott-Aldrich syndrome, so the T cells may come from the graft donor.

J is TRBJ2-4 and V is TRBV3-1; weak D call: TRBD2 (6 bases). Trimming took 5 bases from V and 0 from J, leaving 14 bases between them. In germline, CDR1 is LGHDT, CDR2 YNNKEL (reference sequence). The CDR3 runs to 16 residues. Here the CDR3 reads CASSSQRALAKNIQYF. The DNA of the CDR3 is TGTGCCAGCAGCTCTCAGCGGGCACTAGCCAAAAACATTCAGTACTTC.

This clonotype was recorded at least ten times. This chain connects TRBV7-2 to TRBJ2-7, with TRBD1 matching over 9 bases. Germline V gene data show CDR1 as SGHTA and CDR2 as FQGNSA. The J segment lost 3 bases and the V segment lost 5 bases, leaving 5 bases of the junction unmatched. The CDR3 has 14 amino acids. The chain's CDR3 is CASSMYRGLYEQYF. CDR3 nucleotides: TGTGCCAGCAGCATGTACAGGGGGCTCTACGAGCAGTACTTC.

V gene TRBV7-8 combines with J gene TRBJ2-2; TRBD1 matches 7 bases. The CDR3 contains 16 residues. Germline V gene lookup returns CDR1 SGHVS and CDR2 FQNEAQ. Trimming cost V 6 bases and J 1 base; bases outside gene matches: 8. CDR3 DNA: TGTGCCAGCAGTAAAAACAGGGGAAAGAACACCGGGGAGCTGTTTTTT. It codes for CASSKNRGKNTGELFF.

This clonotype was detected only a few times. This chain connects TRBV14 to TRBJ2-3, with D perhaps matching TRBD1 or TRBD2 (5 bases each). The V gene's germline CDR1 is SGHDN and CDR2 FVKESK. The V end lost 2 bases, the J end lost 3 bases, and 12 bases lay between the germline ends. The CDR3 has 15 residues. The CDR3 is CASSQWGSWTDTQYF. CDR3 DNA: TGTGCCAGCAGCCAATGGGGGAGTTGGACAGATACGCAGTATTTT.

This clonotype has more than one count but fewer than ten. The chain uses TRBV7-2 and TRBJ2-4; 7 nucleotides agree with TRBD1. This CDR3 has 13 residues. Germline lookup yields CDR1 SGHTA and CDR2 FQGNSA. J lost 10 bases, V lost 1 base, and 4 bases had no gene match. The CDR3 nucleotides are TGTGCCAGCAGCTTAGAACTCAGGGGGATTCAGTACTTC. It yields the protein CASSLELRGIQYF. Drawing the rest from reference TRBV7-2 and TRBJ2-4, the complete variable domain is GAGVSQSPSNKVTEKGKDVELRCDPISGHTALYWYRQSLGQGLEFLIYFQGNSAPDKSGLPSDRFSAERTGGSVSTLTIQRTQQEDSAVYLCASSLELRGIQYFGAGTRLSVL.

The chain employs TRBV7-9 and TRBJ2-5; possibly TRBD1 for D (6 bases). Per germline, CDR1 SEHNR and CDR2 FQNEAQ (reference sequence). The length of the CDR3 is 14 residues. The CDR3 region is CAWGTLEGQETQYF. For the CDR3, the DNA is TGTGCATGGGGGACACTCGAAGGCCAAGAGACCCAGTACTTC.

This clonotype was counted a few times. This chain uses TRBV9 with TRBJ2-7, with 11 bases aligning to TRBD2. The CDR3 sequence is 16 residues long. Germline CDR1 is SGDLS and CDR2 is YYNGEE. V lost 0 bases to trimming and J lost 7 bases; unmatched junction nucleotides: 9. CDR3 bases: TGTGCCAGCAGCGTAGGGAGACTAGCGGGACGGGAAGAGCAGTACTTC. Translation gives CASSVGRLAGREEQYF. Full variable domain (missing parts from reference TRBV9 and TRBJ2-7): DSGVTQTPKHLITATGQRVTLRCSPRSGDLSVYWYQQSLDQGLQFLIQYYNGEERAKGNILERFSAQQFPDLHSELNLSSLELGDSALYFCASSVGRLAGREEQYFGPGTRLTVT.

CDR3 DNA: TGCAGTGCCCGGGGTTCGGCTAGCGGGAGGGTTCTTGGGGAGCTGTTTTTT. This translates into CSARGSASGRVLGELFF. The chain employs TRBV20-1 and TRBJ2-2; 12 nucleotides match TRBD2. The germline V gene encodes CDR1 DFQATT and CDR2 SNEGSKA (reference sequence). The junction had 16 bases not matched to a gene; V was cut back by 6 bases and J by 8 bases. The CDR3 has 17 amino acids.

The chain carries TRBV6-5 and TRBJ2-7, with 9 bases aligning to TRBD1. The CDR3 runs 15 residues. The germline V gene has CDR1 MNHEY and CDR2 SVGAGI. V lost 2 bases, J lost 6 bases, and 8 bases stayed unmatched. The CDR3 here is CASSYGGTGRGEQYF. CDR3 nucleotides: TGTGCCAGCAGTTACGGTGGGACAGGGAGAGGCGAGCAGTACTTC.

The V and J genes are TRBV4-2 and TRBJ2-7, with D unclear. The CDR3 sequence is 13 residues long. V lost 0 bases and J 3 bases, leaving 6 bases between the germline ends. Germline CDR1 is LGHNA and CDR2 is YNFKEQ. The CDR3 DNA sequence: TGTGCCAGCAGCCAAGAATTGGTCTACGAGCAGTACTTC. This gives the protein CASSQELVYEQYF.

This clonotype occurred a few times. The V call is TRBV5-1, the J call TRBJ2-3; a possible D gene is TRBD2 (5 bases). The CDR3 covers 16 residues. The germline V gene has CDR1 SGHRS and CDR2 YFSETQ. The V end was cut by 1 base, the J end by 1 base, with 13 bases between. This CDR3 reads CASSLPDFSGTDTQYF. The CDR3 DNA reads TGCGCCAGCAGCTTGCCGGACTTTAGCGGCACAGATACGCAGTATTTT.

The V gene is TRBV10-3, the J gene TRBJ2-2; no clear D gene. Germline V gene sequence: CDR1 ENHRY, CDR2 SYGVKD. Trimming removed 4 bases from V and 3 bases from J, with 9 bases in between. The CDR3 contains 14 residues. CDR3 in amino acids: CAISVSRDTGELFF. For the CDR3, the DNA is TGTGCCATCAGTGTGTCAAGGGACACCGGGGAGCTGTTTTTT.

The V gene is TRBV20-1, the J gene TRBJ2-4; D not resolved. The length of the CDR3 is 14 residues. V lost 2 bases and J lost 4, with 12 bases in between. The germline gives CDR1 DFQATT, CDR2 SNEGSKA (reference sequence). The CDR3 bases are TGCAGTGCTAGACATCAAGAAGGGAAAAACATTCAGTACTTC. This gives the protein CSARHQEGKNIQYF.

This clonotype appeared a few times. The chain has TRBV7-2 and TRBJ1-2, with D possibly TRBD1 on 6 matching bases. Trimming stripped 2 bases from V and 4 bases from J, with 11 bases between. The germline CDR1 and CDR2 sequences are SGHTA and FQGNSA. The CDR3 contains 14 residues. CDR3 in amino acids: CASSLNRASYGYTF. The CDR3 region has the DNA TGTGCCAGCAGCTTAAACAGGGCGTCCTATGGCTACACCTTC.